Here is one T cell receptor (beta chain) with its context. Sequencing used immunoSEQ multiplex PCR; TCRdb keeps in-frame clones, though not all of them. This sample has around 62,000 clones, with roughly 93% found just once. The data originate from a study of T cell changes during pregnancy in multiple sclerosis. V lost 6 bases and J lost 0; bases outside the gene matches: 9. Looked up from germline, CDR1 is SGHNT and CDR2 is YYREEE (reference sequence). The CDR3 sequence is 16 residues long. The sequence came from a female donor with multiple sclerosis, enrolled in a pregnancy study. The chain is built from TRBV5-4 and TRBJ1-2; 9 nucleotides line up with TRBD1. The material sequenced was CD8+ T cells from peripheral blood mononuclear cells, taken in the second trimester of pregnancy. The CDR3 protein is CASNRDREITNYGYTF. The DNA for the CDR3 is TGTGCCAGCAACCGGGACAGGGAAATTACTAACTATGGCTACACCTTC.